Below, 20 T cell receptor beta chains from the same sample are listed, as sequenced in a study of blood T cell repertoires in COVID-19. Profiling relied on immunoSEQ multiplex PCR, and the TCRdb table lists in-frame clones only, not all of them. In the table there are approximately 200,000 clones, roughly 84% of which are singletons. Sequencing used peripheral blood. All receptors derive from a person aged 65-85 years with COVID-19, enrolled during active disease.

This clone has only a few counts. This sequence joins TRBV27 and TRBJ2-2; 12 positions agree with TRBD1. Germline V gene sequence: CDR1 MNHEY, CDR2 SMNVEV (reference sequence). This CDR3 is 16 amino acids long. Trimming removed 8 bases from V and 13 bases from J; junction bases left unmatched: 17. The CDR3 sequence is CASRDQTGTGGGGLFF. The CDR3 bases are TGTGCCAGCCGGGACCAGACCGGGACAGGGGGCGGTGGGCTGTTTTTT.

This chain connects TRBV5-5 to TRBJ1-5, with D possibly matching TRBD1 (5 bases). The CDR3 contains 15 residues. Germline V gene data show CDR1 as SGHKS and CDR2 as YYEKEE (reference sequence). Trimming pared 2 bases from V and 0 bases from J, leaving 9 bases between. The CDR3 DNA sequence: TGTGCCAGCAGCTTTGACAGCTTTAGCAATCAGCCCCAGCATTTT. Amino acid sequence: CASSFDSFSNQPQHF.

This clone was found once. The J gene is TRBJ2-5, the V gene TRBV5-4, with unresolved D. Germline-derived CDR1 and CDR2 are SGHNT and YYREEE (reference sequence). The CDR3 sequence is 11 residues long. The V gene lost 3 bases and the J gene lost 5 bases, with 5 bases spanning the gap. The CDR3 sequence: CASSSLETQYF. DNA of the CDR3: TGTGCCAGCAGCTCCCTTGAGACCCAGTACTTC.

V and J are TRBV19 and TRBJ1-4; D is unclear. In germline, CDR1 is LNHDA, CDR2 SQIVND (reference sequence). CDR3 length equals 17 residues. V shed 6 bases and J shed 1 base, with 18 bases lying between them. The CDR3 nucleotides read TGTGCCAGTAGCCTTTTTCTTTTGAGCGGAACTAATGAAAAACTGTTTTTT. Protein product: CASSLFLLSGTNEKLFF. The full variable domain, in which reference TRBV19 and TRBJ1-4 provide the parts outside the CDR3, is DGGITQSPKYLFRKEGQNVTLSCEQNLNHDAMYWYRQDPGQGLRLIYYSQIVNDFQKGDIAEGYSVSREKKESFPLTVTSAQKNPTAFYLCASSLFLLSGTNEKLFFGSGTQLSVL.

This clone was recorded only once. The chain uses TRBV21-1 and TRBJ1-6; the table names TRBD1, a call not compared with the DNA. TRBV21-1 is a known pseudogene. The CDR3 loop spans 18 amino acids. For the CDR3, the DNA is TGTGCCAGCAGCAAAGCGCTTTCGGTGGGGTACACAGGATCACCCCTCCACTTT. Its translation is CASSKALSVGYTGSPLHF.

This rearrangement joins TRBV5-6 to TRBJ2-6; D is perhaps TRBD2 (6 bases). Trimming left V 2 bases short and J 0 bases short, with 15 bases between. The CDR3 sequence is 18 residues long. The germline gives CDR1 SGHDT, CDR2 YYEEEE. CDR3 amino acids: CASSLFGRKNSGANVLTF. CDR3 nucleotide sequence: TGTGCCAGCAGCTTATTCGGGAGAAAAAACTCTGGGGCCAACGTCCTGACTTTC.

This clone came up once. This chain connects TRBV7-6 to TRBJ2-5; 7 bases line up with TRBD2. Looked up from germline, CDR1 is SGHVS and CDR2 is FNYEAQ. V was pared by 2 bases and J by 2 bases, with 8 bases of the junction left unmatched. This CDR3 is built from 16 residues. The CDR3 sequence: CASSLQRGGGQETQYF. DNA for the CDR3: TGTGCCAGCAGCTTACAGAGGGGCGGGGGACAAGAGACCCAGTACTTC.

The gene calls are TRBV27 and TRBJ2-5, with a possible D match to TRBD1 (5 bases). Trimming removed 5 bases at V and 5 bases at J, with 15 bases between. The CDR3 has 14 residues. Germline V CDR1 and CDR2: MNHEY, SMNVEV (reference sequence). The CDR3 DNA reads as TGTGCCAGCAGTGCCAATAGGGGTAGGGAGACCCAGTACTTC. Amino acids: CASSANRGRETQYF.

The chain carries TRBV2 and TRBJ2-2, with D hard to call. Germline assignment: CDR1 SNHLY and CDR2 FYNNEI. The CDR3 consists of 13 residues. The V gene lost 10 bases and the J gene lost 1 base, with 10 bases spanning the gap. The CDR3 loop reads CATSQMNTGELFF. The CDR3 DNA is TGTGCCACCTCACAGATGAACACCGGGGAGCTGTTTTTT.

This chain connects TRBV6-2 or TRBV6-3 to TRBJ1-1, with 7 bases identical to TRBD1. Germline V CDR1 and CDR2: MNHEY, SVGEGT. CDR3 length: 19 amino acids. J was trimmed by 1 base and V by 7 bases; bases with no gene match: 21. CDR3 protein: CASTPIQSRSGQSNTEAFF. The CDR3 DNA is TGTGCCAGCACCCCCATTCAGTCCCGATCGGGACAGTCGAACACTGAAGCTTTCTTT.

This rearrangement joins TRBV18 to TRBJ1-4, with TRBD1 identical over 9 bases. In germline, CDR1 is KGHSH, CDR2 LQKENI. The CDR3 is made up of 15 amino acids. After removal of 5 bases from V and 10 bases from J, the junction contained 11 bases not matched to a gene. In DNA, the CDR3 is TGTGCCAGCTCATCGACTCGGACAGGGGAAGGAAAACTGTTTTTT. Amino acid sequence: CASSSTRTGEGKLFF.

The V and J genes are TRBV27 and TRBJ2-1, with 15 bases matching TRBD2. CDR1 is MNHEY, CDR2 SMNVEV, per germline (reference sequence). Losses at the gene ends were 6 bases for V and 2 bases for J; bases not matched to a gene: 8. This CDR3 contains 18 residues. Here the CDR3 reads CASRGGLAGGSAYNEQFF. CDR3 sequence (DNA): TGTGCCAGCAGGGGGGGACTAGCGGGAGGTAGTGCCTACAATGAGCAGTTCTTC.

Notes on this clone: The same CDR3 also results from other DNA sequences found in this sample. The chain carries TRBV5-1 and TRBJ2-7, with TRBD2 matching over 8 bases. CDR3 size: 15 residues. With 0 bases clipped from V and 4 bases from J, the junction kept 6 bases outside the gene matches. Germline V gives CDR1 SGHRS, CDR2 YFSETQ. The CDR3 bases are TGCGCCAGCAGCTTGGAGGGACTAGGGTCTTACGAGCAGTACTTC. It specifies CASSLEGLGSYEQYF.

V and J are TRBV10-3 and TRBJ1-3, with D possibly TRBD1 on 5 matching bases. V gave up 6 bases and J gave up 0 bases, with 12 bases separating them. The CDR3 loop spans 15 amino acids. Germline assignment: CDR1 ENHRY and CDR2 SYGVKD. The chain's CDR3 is CAISWSTGSGNTIYF. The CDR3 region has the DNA TGTGCCATCAGCTGGTCCACAGGCTCTGGAAACACCATATATTTT.

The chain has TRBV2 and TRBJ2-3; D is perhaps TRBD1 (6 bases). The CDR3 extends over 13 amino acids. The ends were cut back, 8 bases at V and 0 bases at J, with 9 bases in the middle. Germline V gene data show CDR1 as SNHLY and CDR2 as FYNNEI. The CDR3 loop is CASGTSSTDTQYF. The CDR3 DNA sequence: TGTGCCAGCGGGACATCCAGCACAGATACGCAGTATTTT.

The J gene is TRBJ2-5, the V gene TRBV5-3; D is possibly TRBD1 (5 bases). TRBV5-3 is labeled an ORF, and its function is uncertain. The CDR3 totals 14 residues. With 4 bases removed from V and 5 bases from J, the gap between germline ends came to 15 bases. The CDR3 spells CARSPYRTQETQYF. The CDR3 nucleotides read TGTGCCAGAAGCCCCTACAGGACGCAGGAGACCCAGTACTTC.

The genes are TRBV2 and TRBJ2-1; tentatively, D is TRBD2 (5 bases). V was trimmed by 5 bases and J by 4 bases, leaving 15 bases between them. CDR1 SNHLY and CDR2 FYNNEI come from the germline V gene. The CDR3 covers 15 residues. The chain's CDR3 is CASSPDSSGYNEQFF. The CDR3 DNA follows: TGTGCCAGCAGTCCTGACTCGAGCGGATACAATGAGCAGTTCTTC.

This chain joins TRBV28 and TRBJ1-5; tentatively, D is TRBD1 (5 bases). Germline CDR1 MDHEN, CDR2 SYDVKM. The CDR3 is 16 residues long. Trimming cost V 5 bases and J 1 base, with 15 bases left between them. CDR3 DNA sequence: TGTGCCAGCAGTACCCCGCAGGGCGGCAGCAATCAGCCCCAGCATTTT. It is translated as CASSTPQGGSNQPQHF.

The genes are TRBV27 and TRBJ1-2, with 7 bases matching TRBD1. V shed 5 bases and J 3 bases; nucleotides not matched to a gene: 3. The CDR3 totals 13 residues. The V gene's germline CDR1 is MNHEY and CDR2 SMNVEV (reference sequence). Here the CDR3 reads CASSKGADYGYTF. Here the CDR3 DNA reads TGTGCCAGCAGTAAGGGGGCTGACTATGGCTACACCTTC.

The CDR3 region has the DNA TGTGCCAGCAGCGAACCCAAAACTAGCGCGAGCTCCTACGAGCAGTACTTC. Protein sequence: CASSEPKTSASSYEQYF. The rearrangement uses TRBV2 and TRBJ2-7; the match to TRBD2 covers 7 bases. Looked up from germline, CDR1 is SNHLY and CDR2 is FYNNEI. The CDR3 consists of 17 residues. V lost 6 bases, J lost 0 bases, and 14 bases stayed unmatched.